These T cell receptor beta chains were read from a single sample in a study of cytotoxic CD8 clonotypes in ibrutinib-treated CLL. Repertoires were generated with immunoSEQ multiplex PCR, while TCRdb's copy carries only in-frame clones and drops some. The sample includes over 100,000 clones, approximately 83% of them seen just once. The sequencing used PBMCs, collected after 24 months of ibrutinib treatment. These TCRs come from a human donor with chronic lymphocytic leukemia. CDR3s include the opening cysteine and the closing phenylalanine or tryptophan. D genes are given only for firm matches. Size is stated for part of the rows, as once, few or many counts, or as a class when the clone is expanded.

CDR3nt: TGTGCCAGCAGAGCCGCCACCGGGACTAGAAACGAGCAGTACTTC
CDR3aa: CASRAATGTRNEQYF
v_gene: TRBV2
abundance: NA
d_gene: TRBD2
len: 15
j_gene: TRBJ2-7

CDR3nt: TGTGCCACCTACAACCGACAGACGTATGGCTACACCTTC
CDR3aa: CATYNRQTYGYTF
v_gene: TRBV28
abundance: NA
d_gene: NA
len: 13
j_gene: TRBJ1-2

CDR3nt: TGTGCCAGCCCCCCGGGACAGGGGGCTCCTAATCAGCCCCAGCATTTT
CDR3aa: CASPPGQGAPNQPQHF
v_gene: TRBV28
abundance: NA
d_gene: TRBD1
len: 16
j_gene: TRBJ1-5

CDR3nt: TGTGCCAGTATGAGTAGCCAGGAGACCCAGTACTTC
CDR3aa: CASMSSQETQYF
v_gene: TRBV19
abundance: NA
d_gene: NA
len: 12
j_gene: TRBJ2-5

CDR3nt: TGTGCCAGCAGGGGAGGGACAGAGAACACTGAAGCTTTCTTT
CDR3aa: CASRGGTENTEAFF
v_gene: TRBV27
abundance: NA
d_gene: TRBD1
len: 14
j_gene: TRBJ1-1

CDR3nt: TGCGCCAGCAGCGTGGGACAGAGTACCACCGGGGAGCTGTTTTTT
CDR3aa: CASSVGQSTTGELFF
v_gene: TRBV5-1
abundance: once
d_gene: TRBD1
len: 15
j_gene: TRBJ2-2

CDR3nt: TGTGCCAGCAGCTTATCCCCGGGACAAGCCTACGAGCAGTACTTC
CDR3aa: CASSLSPGQAYEQYF
v_gene: TRBV11-3
abundance: NA
d_gene: NA
len: 15
j_gene: TRBJ2-7

CDR3nt: TGTGCCTCACAGGGCCAGCAGAACACTGAAGCTTTCTTT
CDR3aa: CASQGQQNTEAFF
v_gene: TRBV5-4
abundance: once
d_gene: NA
len: 13
j_gene: TRBJ1-1

CDR3nt: TGTGCCAGCAGCACAGGGACAGCCAAGTATAGCAATCAGCCCCAGCATTTT
CDR3aa: CASSTGTAKYSNQPQHF
v_gene: TRBV7-8
abundance: NA
d_gene: TRBD1
len: 17
j_gene: TRBJ1-5

CDR3nt: TGTGCCAGCAGCTACGGACAGACCTATAATTCACCCCTCCACTTT
CDR3aa: CASSYGQTYNSPLHF
v_gene: TRBV7-6
abundance: NA
d_gene: NA
len: 15
j_gene: TRBJ1-6

CDR3nt: TGTGCCAGCACCGACGGGACAGGTTATCAGCCCCAGCATTTT
CDR3aa: CASTDGTGYQPQHF
v_gene: TRBV28
abundance: NA
d_gene: TRBD1
len: 14
j_gene: TRBJ1-5

CDR3nt: TGTGCCAGCAGGCTGGACAGGGTGAACACTGAAGCTTTCTTT
CDR3aa: CASRLDRVNTEAFF
v_gene: TRBV5-4
abundance: NA
d_gene: TRBD1
len: 14
j_gene: TRBJ1-1

CDR3nt: TGTGCCAGCTCACTGGCTGGCAGGGAAGAGACCCAGTACTTC
CDR3aa: CASSLAGREETQYF
v_gene: TRBV18
abundance: NA
d_gene: NA
len: 14
j_gene: TRBJ2-5

CDR3nt: TGTGCCAGCAGCTTAGAGGGTCCTTTTCACGGCGAGCAGTACTTC
CDR3aa: CASSLEGPFHGEQYF
v_gene: TRBV7-6
abundance: NA
d_gene: NA
len: 15
j_gene: TRBJ2-7

CDR3nt: TGTGCCAGCAACGGGGAGTGGGGCAATGAGCAGTTCTTC
CDR3aa: CASNGEWGNEQFF
v_gene: TRBV5-4
abundance: once
d_gene: NA
len: 13
j_gene: TRBJ2-1

CDR3nt: TGCAGCGTTGGCGTGAGAAACACAGATACGCAGTATTTT
CDR3aa: CSVGVRNTDTQYF
v_gene: TRBV29-1
abundance: NA
d_gene: NA
len: 13
j_gene: TRBJ2-3

CDR3nt: TGTGCCAGCAGCCGCTGGGGGGCGCTCACAGATACGCAGTATTTT
CDR3aa: CASSRWGALTDTQYF
v_gene: TRBV5-6
abundance: few
d_gene: NA
len: 15
j_gene: TRBJ2-3

CDR3nt: TGTGCCTGGAGTACAATAGCGGTACCCGGGGAGCTGTTTTTT
CDR3aa: CAWSTIAVPGELFF
v_gene: TRBV30
abundance: few
d_gene: NA
len: 14
j_gene: TRBJ2-2

CDR3nt: TGTGCCACCAGCAGGGGGAACGAGCAGTACTTC
CDR3aa: CATSRGNEQYF
v_gene: TRBV15
abundance: NA
d_gene: NA
len: 11
j_gene: TRBJ2-7

CDR3nt: TGTGCCAGCAGTTACTCGGGTTTGGAGCAGTACTTC
CDR3aa: CASSYSGLEQYF
v_gene: TRBV6-6
abundance: NA
d_gene: NA
len: 12
j_gene: TRBJ2-7

CDR3nt: TGTGCCAGCAGTTTCCGACAGGGGGCCGTCCACGAGCAGTACTTC
CDR3aa: CASSFRQGAVHEQYF
v_gene: TRBV28
abundance: NA
d_gene: TRBD1
len: 15
j_gene: TRBJ2-7

CDR3nt: TGTGCCAGCAGCTTTAAGAGGTTACACCACACAGATACGCAGTATTTT
CDR3aa: CASSFKRLHHTDTQYF
v_gene: TRBV7-8
abundance: NA
d_gene: NA
len: 16
j_gene: TRBJ2-3

CDR3nt: TGTGCTACCAGTAATTGGGTGTTTCAGCCCCAGCATTTT
CDR3aa: CATSNWVFQPQHF
v_gene: TRBV19
abundance: few
d_gene: NA
len: 13
j_gene: TRBJ1-5

CDR3nt: TGCGCCAGCAGCCAAGATCAGCGGGGGCTTAATCAGCCCCAGCATTTT
CDR3aa: CASSQDQRGLNQPQHF
v_gene: TRBV4-1
abundance: NA
d_gene: NA
len: 16
j_gene: TRBJ1-5

CDR3nt: TGTGCCACATCAGAGACAGGGGATAATTCACCCCTCCACTTT
CDR3aa: CATSETGDNSPLHF
v_gene: TRBV19
abundance: few
d_gene: TRBD1
len: 14
j_gene: TRBJ1-6

CDR3nt: TGTGCCAGCAGCCAATCTCGACTGCTCTCCTACGAGCAGTACTTC
CDR3aa: CASSQSRLLSYEQYF
v_gene: TRBV4-2
abundance: NA
d_gene: NA
len: 15
j_gene: TRBJ2-7

CDR3nt: TGTGCCAGCAGCTTAACTAGCGGGAACACAGATACGCAGTATTTT
CDR3aa: CASSLTSGNTDTQYF
v_gene: TRBV7-9
abundance: NA
d_gene: TRBD2
len: 15
j_gene: TRBJ2-3

CDR3nt: TGCACCAGCAGCCACAAACCTCCGGGGGGGCGCCGCTCCTACGAGCAGTACTTC
CDR3aa: CTSSHKPPGGRRSYEQYF
v_gene: TRBV1
abundance: NA
d_gene: NA
len: 18
j_gene: TRBJ2-7

CDR3nt: TGTGCCAGTAGTGTTCGGCAGGCTCCTCGGCAGTACTTC
CDR3aa: CASSVRQAPRQYF
v_gene: TRBV19
abundance: NA
d_gene: NA
len: 13
j_gene: TRBJ2-7

CDR3nt: TGTGCCAGCAGCCAAGCCAATCAGCCCCAGCATTTT
CDR3aa: CASSQANQPQHF
v_gene: TRBV14
abundance: NA
d_gene: NA
len: 12
j_gene: TRBJ1-5

CDR3nt: TGTGCCAGCAGTTACCAGCCAGGGGAGACAGATACGCAGTATTTT
CDR3aa: CASSYQPGETDTQYF
v_gene: TRBV6-6
abundance: NA
d_gene: NA
len: 15
j_gene: TRBJ2-3

CDR3nt: TGTGCCAGTGATCTAGCGGGAGGGCGCACAGATACGCAGTATTTT
CDR3aa: CASDLAGGRTDTQYF
v_gene: TRBV28
abundance: NA
d_gene: TRBD2
len: 15
j_gene: TRBJ2-3

CDR3nt: TGTGCCAGCAGCCCCGGGACAGGGAAACAGCCCCAGCATTTT
CDR3aa: CASSPGTGKQPQHF
v_gene: TRBV7-9
abundance: NA
d_gene: TRBD1
len: 14
j_gene: TRBJ1-5

CDR3nt: TGCGCCAGCAGCCCCTACCAGGAGAATGGCTACACCTTC
CDR3aa: CASSPYQENGYTF
v_gene: TRBV5-1
abundance: NA
d_gene: NA
len: 13
j_gene: TRBJ1-2

CDR3nt: TGTGCCAGCACCACCGCGGAGGGGCCCGGGGAGCTGTTTTTT
CDR3aa: CASTTAEGPGELFF
v_gene: TRBV7-9
abundance: few
d_gene: NA
len: 14
j_gene: TRBJ2-2